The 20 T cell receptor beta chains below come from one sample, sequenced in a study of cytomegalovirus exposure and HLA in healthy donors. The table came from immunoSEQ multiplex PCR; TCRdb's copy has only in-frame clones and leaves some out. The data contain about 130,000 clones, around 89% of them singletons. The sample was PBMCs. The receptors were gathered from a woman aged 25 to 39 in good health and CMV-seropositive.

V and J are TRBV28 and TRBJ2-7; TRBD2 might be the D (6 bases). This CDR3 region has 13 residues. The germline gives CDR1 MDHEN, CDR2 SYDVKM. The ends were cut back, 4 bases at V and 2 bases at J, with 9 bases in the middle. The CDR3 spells CASSSGGTYEQYF. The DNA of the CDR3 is TGTGCCAGCAGTTCCGGAGGGACCTACGAGCAGTACTTC.

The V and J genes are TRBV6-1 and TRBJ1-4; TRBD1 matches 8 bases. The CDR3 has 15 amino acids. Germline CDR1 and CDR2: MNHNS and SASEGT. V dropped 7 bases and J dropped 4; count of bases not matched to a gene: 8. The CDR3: CASMDRVRVNEKLFF. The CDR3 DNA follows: TGTGCCAGCATGGACAGGGTTAGAGTTAATGAAAAACTGTTTTTT.

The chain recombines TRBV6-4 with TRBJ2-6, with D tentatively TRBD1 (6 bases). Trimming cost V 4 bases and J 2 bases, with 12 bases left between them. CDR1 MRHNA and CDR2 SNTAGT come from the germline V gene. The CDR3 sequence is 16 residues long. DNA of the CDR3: TGTGCCAGCAGTGCCACAGGGTTCGCTGGGGCCAACGTCCTGACTTTC. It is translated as CASSATGFAGANVLTF.

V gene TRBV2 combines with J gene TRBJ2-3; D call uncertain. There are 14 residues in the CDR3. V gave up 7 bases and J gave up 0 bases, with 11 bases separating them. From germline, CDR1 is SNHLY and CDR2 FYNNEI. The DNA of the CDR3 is TGTGCCAGCACCGGTGCTCCTAGCACAGATACGCAGTATTTT. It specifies CASTGAPSTDTQYF.

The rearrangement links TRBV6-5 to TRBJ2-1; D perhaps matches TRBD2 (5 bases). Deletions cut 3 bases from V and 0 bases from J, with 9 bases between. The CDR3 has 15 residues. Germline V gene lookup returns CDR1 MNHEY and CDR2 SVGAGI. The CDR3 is CASSYDGLSYNEQFF. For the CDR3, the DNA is TGTGCCAGCAGTTATGACGGACTCTCCTACAATGAGCAGTTCTTC.

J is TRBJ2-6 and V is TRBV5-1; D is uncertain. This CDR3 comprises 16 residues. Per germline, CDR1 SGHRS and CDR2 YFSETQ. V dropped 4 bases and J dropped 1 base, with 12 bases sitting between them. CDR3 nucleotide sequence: TGCGCCAGCAGCGCTACACCAGGATCTGGGGCCAACGTCCTGACTTTC. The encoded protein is CASSATPGSGANVLTF.

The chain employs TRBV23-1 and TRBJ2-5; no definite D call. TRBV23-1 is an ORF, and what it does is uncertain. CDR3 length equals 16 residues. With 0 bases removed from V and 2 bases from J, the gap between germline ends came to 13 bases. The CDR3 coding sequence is TGCGCCAGCAGTCAATCGTGGCCCTACTATCAAGAGACCCAGTACTTC. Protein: CASSQSWPYYQETQYF.

The CDR3 DNA is TGTGCCAGCAGGGACCGGGACAGGGGCCTCTACGAGCAGTACTTC. Amino acid sequence: CASRDRDRGLYEQYF. The V gene is TRBV6-1, the J gene TRBJ2-7; 10 nucleotides line up with TRBD1. After removal of 6 bases from V and 3 bases from J, the junction contained 8 bases not matched to a gene. The CDR3 extends over 15 amino acids. Germline lookup yields CDR1 MNHNS and CDR2 SASEGT.

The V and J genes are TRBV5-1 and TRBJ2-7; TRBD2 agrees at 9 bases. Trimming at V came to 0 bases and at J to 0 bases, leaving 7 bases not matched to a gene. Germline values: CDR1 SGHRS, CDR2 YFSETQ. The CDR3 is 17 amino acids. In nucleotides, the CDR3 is TGCGCCAGCAGCTTGGCCACGTCTAGCGGGGCCTCCTACGAGCAGTACTTC. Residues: CASSLATSSGASYEQYF.

CDR3 nucleotide sequence: TGTGCCATCAGGGGACAAACCCAAGAGACCCAGTACTTC. Translation: CAIRGQTQETQYF. The chain is built from TRBV10-3 and TRBJ2-5; maybe TRBD1 (6 bases). Germline V lookup: CDR1 ENHRY, CDR2 SYGVKD. Between the trimmed V and J ends, which lost 6 bases and 1 base, there was a span of 9 bases. The CDR3 spans 13 residues.

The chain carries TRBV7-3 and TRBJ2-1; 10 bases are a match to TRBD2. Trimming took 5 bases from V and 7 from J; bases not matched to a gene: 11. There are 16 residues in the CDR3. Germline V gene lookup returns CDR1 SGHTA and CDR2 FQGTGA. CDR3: CASSPRPSGSRNEQFF. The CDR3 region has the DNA TGTGCCAGCAGCCCCCGGCCTAGCGGGAGCAGGAATGAGCAGTTCTTC. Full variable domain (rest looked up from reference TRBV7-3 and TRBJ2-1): GAGVSQTPSNKVTEKGKYVELRCDPISGHTALYWYRQSLGQGPEFLIYFQGTGAADDSGLPNDRFFAVRPEGSVSTLKIQRTERGDSAVYLCASSPRPSGSRNEQFFGPGTRLTVL.

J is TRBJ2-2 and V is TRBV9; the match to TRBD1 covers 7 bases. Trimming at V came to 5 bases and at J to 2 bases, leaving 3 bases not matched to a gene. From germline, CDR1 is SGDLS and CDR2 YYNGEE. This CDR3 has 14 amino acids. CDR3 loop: CASRGTVNTGELFF. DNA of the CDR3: TGTGCCAGCAGAGGGACAGTAAACACCGGGGAGCTGTTTTTT. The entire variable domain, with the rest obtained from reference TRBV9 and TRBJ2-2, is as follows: DSGVTQTPKHLITATGQRVTLRCSPRSGDLSVYWYQQSLDQGLQFLIQYYNGEERAKGNILERFSAQQFPDLHSELNLSSLELGDSALYFCASRGTVNTGELFFGEGSRLTVL.

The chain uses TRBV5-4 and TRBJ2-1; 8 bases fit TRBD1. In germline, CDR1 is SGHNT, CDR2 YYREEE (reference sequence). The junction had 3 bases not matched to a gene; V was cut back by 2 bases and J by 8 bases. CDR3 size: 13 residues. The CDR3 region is CASSFPGGYEQFF. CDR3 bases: TGTGCCAGCAGCTTCCCAGGGGGCTATGAGCAGTTCTTC.

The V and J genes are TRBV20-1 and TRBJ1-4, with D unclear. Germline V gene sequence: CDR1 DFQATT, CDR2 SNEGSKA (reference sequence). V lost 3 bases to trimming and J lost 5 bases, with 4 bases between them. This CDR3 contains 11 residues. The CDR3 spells CSARGNEKLFF. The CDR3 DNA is TGCAGTGCTAGGGGCAATGAAAAACTGTTTTTT.

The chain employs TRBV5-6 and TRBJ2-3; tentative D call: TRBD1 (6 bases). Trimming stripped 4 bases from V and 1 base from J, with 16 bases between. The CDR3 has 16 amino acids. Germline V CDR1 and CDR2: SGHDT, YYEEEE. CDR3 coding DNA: TGTGCCAGCAGCACAGATCAGGGGCCTCGCACAGATACGCAGTATTTT. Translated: CASSTDQGPRTDTQYF.

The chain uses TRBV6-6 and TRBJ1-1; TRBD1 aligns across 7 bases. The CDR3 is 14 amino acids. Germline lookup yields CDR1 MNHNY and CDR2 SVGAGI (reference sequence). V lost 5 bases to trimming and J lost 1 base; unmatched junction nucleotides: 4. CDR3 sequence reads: CASSQQGRNTEAFF. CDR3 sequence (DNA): TGTGCCAGCAGTCAACAGGGGAGGAACACTGAAGCTTTCTTT.

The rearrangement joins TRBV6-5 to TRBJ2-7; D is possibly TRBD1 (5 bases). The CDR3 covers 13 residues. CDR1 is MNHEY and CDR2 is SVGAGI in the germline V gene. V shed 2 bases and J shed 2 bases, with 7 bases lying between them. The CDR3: CASSYQGPYEQYF. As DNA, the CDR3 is TGTGCCAGCAGTTACCAGGGCCCCTACGAGCAGTACTTC.

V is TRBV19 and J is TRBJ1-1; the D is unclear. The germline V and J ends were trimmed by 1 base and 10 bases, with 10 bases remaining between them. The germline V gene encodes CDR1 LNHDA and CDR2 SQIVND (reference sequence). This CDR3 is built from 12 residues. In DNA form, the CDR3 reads TGTGCCAGTAGTATAGGGCTCCTTGGAGCTTTCTTT. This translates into CASSIGLLGAFF.

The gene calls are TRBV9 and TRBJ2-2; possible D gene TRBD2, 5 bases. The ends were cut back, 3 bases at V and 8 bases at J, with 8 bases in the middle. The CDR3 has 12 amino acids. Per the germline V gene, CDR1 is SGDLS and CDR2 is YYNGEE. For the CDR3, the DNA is TGTGCCAGCAGCGAGGGCGGGGGGGAGCTGTTTTTT. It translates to CASSEGGGELFF.

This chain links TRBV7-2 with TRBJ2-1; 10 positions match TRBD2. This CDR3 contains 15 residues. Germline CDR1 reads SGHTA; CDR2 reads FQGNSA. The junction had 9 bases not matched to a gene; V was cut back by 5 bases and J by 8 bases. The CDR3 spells CASSRAGGPFDEQFF. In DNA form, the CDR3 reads TGTGCCAGCAGCCGAGCGGGAGGGCCTTTCGATGAGCAGTTCTTC. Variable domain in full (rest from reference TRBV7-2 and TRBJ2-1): GAGVSQSPSNKVTEKGKDVELRCDPISGHTALYWYRQSLGQGLEFLIYFQGNSAPDKSGLPSDRFSAERTGGSVSTLTIQRTQQEDSAVYLCASSRAGGPFDEQFFGPGTRLTVL.